This T cell receptor (beta chain) was captured by sequencing in a study of monozygotic twins with inflammatory bowel disease. Both the TCRalpha cDNA and the TCRbeta cDNA were taken through two nested PCRs, lasting approximately 16 and 9 cycles. From the 5' RACE reads, TCRdb lists one entry per CDR3 protein and no DNA. The sample's table shows some 190,000 distinct CDR3 sequences. The CDR3 covers 14 residues. The germline V gene has CDR1 SNHLY and CDR2 FYNNEI. This clonotype was sampled from a human donor with ulcerative colitis or Crohn's disease, or a healthy co-twin of an affected twin (not recorded which). The sample comprised blood. This chain links TRBV2 with TRBJ1-2. CDR3 loop: CASQRAATNYGYTF.